Described below is a single T cell receptor beta chain sequence and its context. This sample was taken from a study of blood T cell repertoires in COVID-19. Study information: Italy, Spain and the United States were the sources of the convalescent and acute COVID-19 samples. Sources were T cells, B-cell-depleted T cells, or PBMCs; the material itself was cDNA or gDNA.

In the authors' methods: Reference gene primer amplification in the assay estimated nucleated cell counts. Repertoires were generated with immunoSEQ multiplex PCR, while TCRdb's copy carries only in-frame clones and drops some. The V and J calls and clone size were taken over from that table, and D and trimming were inferred from the DNA. The sample yields some 47,000 clones, 65% to 90% seen once. CDR1 and CDR2 (germline): KGHSH, LQKENI. This CDR3 is 17 amino acids long. V lost 0 bases and J 2 bases, leaving 15 bases between the germline ends. This TCR came from a woman aged 80 or over with acute or convalescent COVID-19. The chain employs TRBV18 and TRBJ2-3; no reliable D call. Source material: peripheral blood. The CDR3 reads CASSPPRILENTDTQYF. Written as DNA, the CDR3 is TGTGCCAGCTCACCACCGCGGATATTGGAGAACACAGATACGCAGTATTTT.